The rows below give T cell receptor beta chains drawn from one sample of a study of T cells after yellow fever vaccination. Each CDR3 protein is one row after TCRdb ran MiXCR on the 5' RACE reads. The data show 400,000 to 450,000 distinct CDR3 sequences, 18% seen once. Sample: PBMCs, taken before the yellow fever booster vaccination. These receptors all stem from a man aged 18 to 30 who received the YFV17D yellow fever vaccine. The CDR3 runs from the conserved cysteine through the conserved F or W. D genes are given only for firm matches. Size is stated for part of the rows, as once, few or many counts, or as a class when the clone is expanded.

TRBV7-2	-	TRBJ2-3	few	TGTGCCAGCAGCTTCCAGACGGGCACAGATACGCAGTATTTT	CASSFQTGTDTQYF
TRBV6-5	-	TRBJ1-5	few	TGTGCCAGCAGTTTGGACAGACCCAGACATTTT	CASSLDRPRHF
TRBV6-4	-	TRBJ1-5	few	TGTGCCAGCAGAAATACCCTAAGCAATCAGCCCCAGCATTTT	CASRNTLSNQPQHF
TRBV7-2	-	TRBJ1-2	-	TGTGCCAGCAGCCCGTTCAAGGTTGAGGCTGGCTACACCTTC	CASSPFKVEAGYTF
TRBV4-1	-	TRBJ1-1	few	TGCGCCAGCAGCCTCCTAGTTGAGGGCACTGAAGCTTTCTTT	CASSLLVEGTEAFF
TRBV4-1	TRBD1	TRBJ1-5	few	TGCGCCAGCAGCCAACCCGGACAGGGAGGGGGTCAGCCCCAGCATTTT	CASSQPGQGGGQPQHF
TRBV20-1	-	TRBJ1-5	few	TGCAGTGCTAGAGATTCGGCGGGGGGTCAGCCCCAGCATTTT	CSARDSAGGQPQHF
TRBV20-1	-	TRBJ1-4	few	TGCAGTGCTAGATTTAAATATGGCCCGAATTCTTTT	CSARFKYGPNSF
TRBV7-3	-	TRBJ2-3	many	TGTGCCAGCAGGGGATGGGAGACAGATACGCAGTATTTT	CASRGWETDTQYF
TRBV11-2	-	TRBJ2-5	many	TGTGCCAGCAGCGGCGGATACCAAGAGACCCAGTACTTC	CASSGGYQETQYF
TRBV7-2	-	TRBJ2-3	few	TGTGCCAGCAGCCAGGACCGGTGGGCAGATACGCAGTATTTT	CASSQDRWADTQYF
TRBV10-3	-	TRBJ1-1	-	TGTGCCATCAGTGAATCGACAGCTGAAGCTTTCTTT	CAISESTAEAFF
TRBV7-2	-	TRBJ1-1	few	TGTGCCAGCAGCCCAGACCGACAGATGAACACTGAAGCTTTCTTT	CASSPDRQMNTEAFF
TRBV7-9	-	TRBJ1-1	few	TGTGCCAGCAGCCCCATTGGGGGCGTTGTGAACACTGAAGCTTTCTTT	CASSPIGGVVNTEAFF
TRBV24-1	-	TRBJ2-5	many	TGTGCCACCAGTGATTCTGGGGTCCTCCCCCGGGAGACCCAGTACTTC	CATSDSGVLPRETQYF
TRBV7-9	-	TRBJ2-5	few	TGTGCCAGCACCTCTTTGGTGCAGGCGCAAGAGACCCAGTACTTC	CASTSLVQAQETQYF
TRBV27	TRBD1	TRBJ1-5	few	TGTGCCAGCAGTCTCGGGTCAGGGGGCTGGGGGAGCAATCAGCCCCAGCATTTT	CASSLGSGGWGSNQPQHF
TRBV6-2/TRBV6-3	-	TRBJ2-1	-	TGTGCCAGCAGCTCCCGGACTGAAGAGCAGTTCTTC	CASSSRTEEQFF
TRBV29-1	-	TRBJ2-2	-	TGCAGCGTCGAATTTAAGGACGACCGCGGGGAGCTGTTTTTT	CSVEFKDDRGELFF
TRBV29-1	-	TRBJ1-1	few	TGCAGCGTTGATTATGGAATTGTGAACACTGAAGCTTTCTTT	CSVDYGIVNTEAFF
TRBV5-6	-	TRBJ1-2	-	TGTGCCAGCAGCTTCGGCAGGGATGGCTACACCTTC	CASSFGRDGYTF
TRBV18	-	TRBJ2-7	few	TGTGCCAGCTCACCCCAGGGCCCTCCATCGCCTTTCGAGCAGTACTTC	CASSPQGPPSPFEQYF
TRBV12-3/TRBV12-4	TRBD1	TRBJ2-7	-	TGTGCCAGCAGGGGGACAGCCAGTTGGCAGTACTTC	CASRGTASWQYF
TRBV29-1	-	TRBJ1-2	few	TGCAGCGTTATGTTTGCCGAACGGGGAGGGGGCTACACCTTC	CSVMFAERGGGYTF
TRBV4-1	TRBD1	TRBJ2-7	few	TGCGCCAGCAGCCAGGGAGGACAGGGGGTATACGAGCAGTACTTC	CASSQGGQGVYEQYF
TRBV10-3	-	TRBJ2-5	-	TGTGCCGTTCGTTGGCAAGAGACCCAGTACTTC	CAVRWQETQYF
TRBV2	-	TRBJ1-5	-	TGTGCCAGCAGTGAGGATGGACGCAATCAGCCCCAGCATTTT	CASSEDGRNQPQHF
TRBV12-3/TRBV12-4	-	TRBJ2-1	many	TGTGCCAGCAGCCCCGGGCCTGGCAATGAGCAGTTCTTC	CASSPGPGNEQFF
TRBV7-3	-	TRBJ1-2	-	TGTGCCAGCAGCTTAACGGGGAGCAGAAATGGCTACACCTTC	CASSLTGSRNGYTF
TRBV5-6	-	TRBJ2-5	few	TGTGCCAGCAGCTTGGGCAGGATCGAGACCCAGTACTTC	CASSLGRIETQYF
TRBV7-7	-	TRBJ2-3	few	TGTGCCAGCAGCCCTACAGGGTTTGGGGATACGCAGTATTTT	CASSPTGFGDTQYF
TRBV20-1	-	TRBJ2-6	-	TGCAGTGCTACCGAGGGCTCTGGGGCCAACGTCCTGACTTTC	CSATEGSGANVLTF
TRBV11-2	-	TRBJ2-7	few	TGTGCCAGCAGCTTAGTTAGGGGGTACGAGCAGTACTTC	CASSLVRGYEQYF
TRBV12-3/TRBV12-4	-	TRBJ2-3	-	TGTGCCAGCACCCTTGCCGGTACGCAGTATTTT	CASTLAGTQYF
TRBV9	-	TRBJ1-6	few	TGTGCCAGCAGCGTAAACGGATATTCGAATTCACCCCTCCACTTT	CASSVNGYSNSPLHF
TRBV2	TRBD2	TRBJ2-5	few	TGTGCCAGCAAGAGAAGTTACGCGGGGGGCCTGTGGGAGACCCAGTACTTC	CASKRSYAGGLWETQYF
TRBV5-5	TRBD1	TRBJ2-5	few	TGTGCCAGCAGCCCTAGGACAGGGGGGATCGAGACCCAGTACTTC	CASSPRTGGIETQYF
TRBV12-5	-	TRBJ2-3	-	TGTGCTAGTGGTTTGGGGACAACTAGCACAGATACGCAGTATTTT	CASGLGTTSTDTQYF
TRBV7-9	-	TRBJ1-2	few	TGTGCCAGCCGTCCCCTTTCCGGGACATTGTTTGGCTACACCTTC	CASRPLSGTLFGYTF
TRBV2	TRBD1	TRBJ2-2	few	TGTGCCAGCAGTCAGGCTCCGGGACAGGCGAACACCGGGGAGCTGTTTTTT	CASSQAPGQANTGELFF
TRBV5-5	-	TRBJ2-1	few	TGTGCCAGCTGTTTGCGCAATGAGCAGTTCTTC	CASCLRNEQFF
TRBV5-5	-	TRBJ1-2	-	TGTGCCAGCAGCGGGGGGTTGGTCTCAAGGGATGGCTACACCTTC	CASSGGLVSRDGYTF
TRBV7-8	-	TRBJ2-1	few	TGTGCCAGCAGCTTAGGGGTAGGGCTGGGCAATGAGCAGTTCTTC	CASSLGVGLGNEQFF
TRBV20-1	-	TRBJ1-4	-	TGCAGTGCTAGATCAAACATTGCAACTAATGAAAAACTGTTTTTT	CSARSNIATNEKLFF
TRBV5-6	-	TRBJ1-4	-	TGTGCCAGCAGCGCAAGGTCGGCAGGGTCACTGTTTTTT	CASSARSAGSLFF
TRBV7-2	-	TRBJ2-7	-	TGTGCCAGCAGTTTTACCCGGGGGAACGAGCAGTACTTC	CASSFTRGNEQYF
TRBV7-9	-	TRBJ2-3	many	TGCGCCAGCAGCCCGGGGCCAGATACGCAGTATTTT	CASSPGPDTQYF
TRBV7-2	TRBD2	TRBJ2-3	-	TGTGCCAGCAGCTTAGCGCTTCTAGCGGGGGGGCAGACAGATACGCAGTATTTT	CASSLALLAGGQTDTQYF
TRBV4-1	-	TRBJ2-2	-	TGCGCCAGCAGCCAAGCGGTATGGAACACCGGGGAGCTGTTTTTT	CASSQAVWNTGELFF
TRBV11-2	-	TRBJ1-1	-	TGTGCCAGGATAGGCTCTACTGAAGCTTTCTTT	CARIGSTEAFF
TRBV18	-	TRBJ1-1	-	TGTGCCAGCTCACCTACCCCGGTTAGGGACACTGAAGCTTTCTTT	CASSPTPVRDTEAFF
TRBV4-3	TRBD1	TRBJ2-7	-	TGCGCCAGCAGCCAAGATTTGGGCAGGGGGATTTACGAGCAGTACTTC	CASSQDLGRGIYEQYF
TRBV6-6	TRBD2	TRBJ2-1	-	TGTGCCAGCAGTCCGACCCCGGGACTAGCGGGGGGCTTTACCCACTACAATGAGCAGTTCTTC	CASSPTPGLAGGFTHYNEQFF